What follows are 32 T cell receptor beta chains derived from one specimen sequenced in a study of metastatic and nonmetastatic thyroid tumors. The entire patient cohort was treatment-naive prior to thyroid surgery. TCRdb re-analyzed the PCR reads through MiXCR. The sample shows roughly 28,000 clones, 25% to 30% of them seen only once. Material: blood. All receptors derive from a female donor with papillary thyroid cancer or a benign thyroid nodule (not recorded which). Some clones in this sample may be carry-over from other donors' samples.

The rearrangement uses TRBV11-3 and TRBJ2-5; TRBD2 agrees at 11 bases. Germline values: CDR1 SGHNT, CDR2 YENEEA. This CDR3 is built from 15 residues. V was pared by 5 bases and J by 2 bases, with 4 bases of the junction left unmatched. The CDR3 DNA is TGTGCCAGCAGCCGAGTAGCGGGAGGGCAAGAGACCCAGTACTTC. Residues: CASSRVAGGQETQYF.

J is TRBJ2-1 and V is TRBV12-3 or TRBV12-4; D is perhaps TRBD1 (5 bases). Between the trimmed V and J ends, which lost 10 bases and 8 bases, there was a span of 21 bases. This CDR3 comprises 14 residues. This CDR3 reads CAIRQHGEGDEQFF. In DNA form, the CDR3 reads TGTGCCATCAGACAGCATGGGGAAGGGGATGAGCAGTTCTTC.

Worth noting for this clone: The conserved closing phenylalanine or tryptophan is absent in this CDR3, likely reflecting a read error. Here the CDR3 DNA reads TGTGCCAGCAGCCTAATTGTGGCGCAGGGGGATACGCAGTATTCT. Translated: CASSLIVAQGDTQYS. The chain couples TRBV7-3 to TRBJ2-3, with D possibly matching TRBD1 (6 bases). The ends were cut back, 5 bases at V and 6 bases at J, with 18 bases in the middle. The CDR3 covers 15 residues. CDR1 is SGHTA and CDR2 is FQGTGA in the germline V gene.

This clone is medium-sized. Compared with germline, one end of the junction differs, possibly owing to a read error. The rearrangement joins TRBV18 to TRBJ1-1, with D possibly TRBD1 on 5 matching bases. This CDR3 spans 15 amino acids. Germline assignment: CDR1 KGHSH and CDR2 LQKENI. The CDR3 bases are TGTGCCAGCTCGCCACCGACCCGGGGGGACTCTGAAGCTTTCTTT. Its protein product is CASSPPTRGDSEAFF.

The rearrangement links TRBV6-4 to TRBJ1-1; TRBD1 matches 9 bases. This CDR3 spans 16 amino acids. V trimming: 7 bases; J trimming: 2 bases; junction bases outside the gene matches: 11. Germline V gene sequence: CDR1 MRHNA, CDR2 SNTAGT. CDR3 bases: TGTGCCAGCAAACCCCCCCCGGGACAGGGAAACACTGAAGCTTTCTTT. Translating it yields CASKPPPGQGNTEAFF.

J is TRBJ2-3 and V is TRBV19; D remains unclear. V was shortened by 8 bases and J by 3 bases, with 3 bases between the two germline ends. CDR3 size: 10 residues. The germline CDR1 and CDR2 sequences are LNHDA and SQIVND (reference sequence). CDR3 DNA sequence: TGTGCCAGTGGAACAGATACGCAGTATTTT. Protein: CASGTDTQYF.

This clone was detected ten times or more. Here the CDR3 DNA reads TGCAGCGTCGGGAGCAGGGCGGGACAGGGGAGGGAGACCCAGTACTTC. Protein sequence: CSVGSRAGQGRETQYF. This rearrangement joins TRBV29-1 to TRBJ2-5; 10 bases agree with TRBD1. Germline V lookup: CDR1 SQVTM, CDR2 ANQGSEA. Trimming at V came to 6 bases and at J to 5 bases, leaving 15 bases not matched to a gene. This CDR3 contains 16 residues.

The genes are TRBV24-1 and TRBJ2-2; a possible D gene is TRBD2 (6 bases). V dropped 0 bases and J dropped 11 bases, with 15 bases sitting between them. Germline CDR1 is KGHDR and CDR2 is SFDVKD. The CDR3 covers 15 residues. CDR3 loop: CATSDLGLTAGELFF. CDR3 coding DNA: TGTGCCACCAGTGATTTGGGGTTGACGGCGGGAGAGCTGTTTTTT.

This sequence joins TRBV30 and TRBJ2-3; D is unclear. Deletions cut 0 bases from V and 2 bases from J, with 6 bases between. This CDR3 spans 13 amino acids. From germline, CDR1 is GTSNPN and CDR2 SVGIG (reference sequence). CDR3 nucleotide sequence: TGTGCCTGGAGTGTCGACTTCACAGATACGCAGTATTTT. It specifies CAWSVDFTDTQYF.

The J gene is TRBJ1-5, the V gene TRBV20-1; D unclear. The CDR3 sequence is 13 residues long. V dropped 0 bases and J dropped 7 bases, with 10 bases sitting between them. Per germline, CDR1 DFQATT and CDR2 SNEGSKA (reference sequence). The CDR3 loop is CSARDRESQPQHF. In DNA, the CDR3 is TGCAGTGCTAGAGATAGGGAGTCGCAGCCCCAGCATTTT.

The chain has TRBV20-1 and TRBJ2-7; 9 nucleotides align to TRBD2. Germline V lookup: CDR1 DFQATT, CDR2 SNEGSKA (reference sequence). V shed 5 bases, J shed 7 bases, and the junction held 9 bases outside the gene matches. The CDR3 contains 13 residues. This CDR3 reads CSAASGDLREQYF. In DNA form, the CDR3 reads TGCAGTGCTGCTAGCGGGGATTTGAGAGAGCAGTACTTC.

The CDR3 protein is CASSMRTTGTRNTEAFF. The CDR3 region has the DNA TGTGCCAGTAGTATGAGGACGACAGGGACCCGTAACACTGAAGCTTTCTTT. The V and J genes are TRBV19 and TRBJ1-1, with 7 bases identical to TRBD1. Germline values: CDR1 LNHDA, CDR2 SQIVND (reference sequence). The V and J ends lost 3 bases and 2 bases, in that order; junction bases with no gene match: 12. There are 17 residues in the CDR3.

This clone showed up many times. Given a much more abundant clone one base away, this may be a read error. The chain combines TRBV7-9 with TRBJ1-4; D call uncertain. V was shortened by 1 base and J by 0 bases, with 6 bases between the two germline ends. Germline V gene lookup returns CDR1 SEHNR and CDR2 FQNEAQ (reference sequence). CDR3 size: 15 residues. Written as DNA, the CDR3 is TGTGCCAGCAGCTTAGAGTCCGCAACTAATGAAAAACTGTTTTTT. Amino acid sequence: CASSLESATNEKLFF.

The sample holds a few counts of this clone. A much bigger clone sits one base away, suggesting this may be a read error. This rearrangement joins TRBV7-6 to TRBJ2-3, with 8 bases fitting TRBD2. Germline V gene data show CDR1 as SGHVS and CDR2 as FNYEAQ. V dropped 1 base and J dropped 1; count of bases not matched to a gene: 4. The CDR3 is made up of 16 amino acids. The DNA for the CDR3 is TGTGCCAGCAGCTTAGGCCCTAGCGGGTGCACAGATACGCAGTATTTT. Protein product: CASSLGPSGCTDTQYF.

By share, this clone ranks as medium-sized (0.01 to 0.1%). The chain employs TRBV20-1 and TRBJ2-7; weak D call: TRBD1 (5 bases). Germline V gene data show CDR1 as DFQATT and CDR2 as SNEGSKA (reference sequence). The CDR3 sequence is 12 residues long. Trimming took 2 bases from V and 1 from J, leaving 6 bases between them. The CDR3 reads CSARTGSYEQYF. In DNA, the CDR3 is TGCAGTGCTAGAACAGGATCCTACGAGCAGTACTTC.

The chain recombines TRBV11-2 with TRBJ2-1; D unresolved. CDR1 SGHAT and CDR2 FQNNGV come from the germline V gene. V was pared by 5 bases and J by 9 bases, with 14 bases between. The CDR3 runs 13 residues. Here the CDR3 reads CASSLESWGEQFF. The CDR3 DNA sequence: TGTGCCAGCAGCCTCGAGTCCTGGGGTGAGCAGTTCTTC.

This clone was detected a few times. This chain links TRBV2 with TRBJ2-5; D remains ambiguous. Trimming took off 1 base at V and 5 bases at J, with 14 bases between the two ends. The CDR3 spans 15 residues. Germline CDR1 is SNHLY and CDR2 is FYNNEI. CDR3 residues: CASSEGGSGVETQYF. DNA for the CDR3: TGTGCCAGCAGTGAAGGGGGTTCAGGAGTTGAGACCCAGTACTTC.

This clone rates as medium-sized. This chain connects TRBV20-1 to TRBJ2-7, with 9 bases lining up with TRBD2. Trimming at V came to 6 bases and at J to 3 bases, leaving 9 bases not matched to a gene. Germline V gene data show CDR1 as DFQATT and CDR2 as SNEGSKA (reference sequence). This CDR3 region has 14 residues. The CDR3 loop is CSARGAGGFYEQYF. The CDR3 bases are TGCAGTGCGAGGGGTGCGGGGGGGTTCTACGAGCAGTACTTC.

This clone has only a few counts. One end of the junction fails to match germline, which may point to a read error. This chain joins TRBV12-5 and TRBJ2-3; TRBD1 might be the D (6 bases). This CDR3 has 13 residues. CDR1 and CDR2 from the germline V gene are LGHNT and FRNRAP. CDR3 sequence reads: CASGLTMTGTHYF. The CDR3 DNA reads as TGTGCTAGTGGTTTGACGATGACAGGTACGCATTATTTT.

This clone is judged medium-sized. The genes are TRBV2 and TRBJ2-1; 9 nucleotides match TRBD2. Germline CDR1 and CDR2: SNHLY and FYNNEI. The CDR3 spans 15 residues. V lost 7 bases to trimming and J lost 1 base; unmatched junction nucleotides: 5. The CDR3 loop is CASKSLAGSYNEQFF. The DNA of the CDR3 is TGTGCCAGCAAGTCGCTAGCGGGGTCCTACAATGAGCAGTTCTTC.

This clone was found a few times. The chain employs TRBV28 and TRBJ1-2, with a possible D match to TRBD1 (6 bases). The CDR3 contains 12 residues. Trimming took 6 bases from V and 2 from J, leaving 7 bases between them. From germline, CDR1 is MDHEN and CDR2 SYDVKM. CDR3 sequence: CASRDRNYGYTF. The CDR3 DNA is TGTGCCAGCAGGGACAGAAACTATGGCTACACCTTC.

In regard to this clone: A junction boundary mismatches the germline segment, possibly from a read error. V gene TRBV11-1 combines with J gene TRBJ2-1; D not resolved. This CDR3 has 16 residues. The germline CDR1 and CDR2 sequences are SGHAT and FQDESV (reference sequence). The CDR3 is CASTSFPWVGRNEQLF. DNA for the CDR3: TGTGCCAGCACCTCATTCCCATGGGTGGGAAGGAATGAGCAGTTATTC.

In its sample, this clone was seen once. CDR3 sequence reads: CSARGTGAYNEQFF. CDR3 DNA: TGCAGTGCTAGAGGGACAGGGGCATACAATGAGCAGTTCTTC. The chain couples TRBV20-1 to TRBJ2-1, with 9 positions matching TRBD1. With 1 base clipped from V and 4 bases from J, the junction kept 2 bases outside the gene matches. This CDR3 has 14 residues. Germline CDR1 and CDR2: DFQATT and SNEGSKA (reference sequence).

The rearrangement uses TRBV20-1 and TRBJ2-1, with 15 bases aligning to TRBD2. Per germline, CDR1 DFQATT and CDR2 SNEGSKA (reference sequence). The CDR3 is 16 amino acids. J lost 4 bases, V lost 3 bases, and 4 bases had no gene match. CDR3 protein: CSARGLAGGLYNEQFF. The CDR3, as DNA: TGCAGTGCTAGGGGACTAGCGGGAGGACTGTACAATGAGCAGTTCTTC.

In this sample, this clone turned up once. The V and J genes are TRBV20-1 and TRBJ2-1, with D unclear. The CDR3 runs 14 residues. The V end was cut by 6 bases, the J end by 6 bases, with 18 bases between. CDR1 DFQATT and CDR2 SNEGSKA come from the germline V gene (reference sequence). CDR3 residues: CSAIDRVKANEQFF. Here the CDR3 DNA reads TGCAGTGCCATTGATAGGGTGAAAGCCAATGAGCAGTTCTTC.

This clone was seen only a few times. J is TRBJ2-7 and V is TRBV24-1, with a weak D call TRBD2 (6 bases). CDR3 length: 14 residues. Germline loops: CDR1 KGHDR, CDR2 SFDVKD. V lost 3 bases and J lost 3, with 11 bases in between. CDR3 bases: TGTGCCACCAGTGATCCTCGGGGGAGCTACGAGCAGTACTTC. Translated, it gives CATSDPRGSYEQYF.

The chain links TRBV7-9 to TRBJ2-7; no clear D. Per the germline V gene, CDR1 is SEHNR and CDR2 is FQNEAQ (reference sequence). Deletions cut 5 bases from V and 1 base from J, with 6 bases between. The CDR3 runs 12 residues. The CDR3 is CASSPGSYEQYF. The DNA for the CDR3 is TGTGCCAGCAGCCCTGGGTCCTACGAGCAGTACTTC.

This clone was recorded only once. This sequence joins TRBV20-1 and TRBJ2-1; 12 bases match TRBD2. The CDR3 is 13 residues long. Germline trimming cut 2 bases from V and 10 bases from J; bases unmatched to any gene: 3. Looked up from germline, CDR1 is DFQATT and CDR2 is SNEGSKA (reference sequence). The CDR3 DNA sequence: TGCAGTGCTAGACCACTAGCGGGAGGCGAGCAGTTCTTC. Translated, it gives CSARPLAGGEQFF.

This clone appeared many times. The chain couples TRBV4-1 to TRBJ2-2, with a tentative D call TRBD1 (6 bases). Trimming shortened V by 6 bases and J by 5 bases, and 16 bases separated the two germline ends. Germline values: CDR1 MGHRA, CDR2 YSYEKL. The CDR3 extends over 15 amino acids. The DNA of the CDR3 is TGCGCCAGCAGTTTTTCAGGGGTGCGGACCGGGGAGCTGTTTTTT. Protein: CASSFSGVRTGELFF.

The table lists this clone with a few counts. One junction end disagrees with the germline gene, perhaps due to a read error. The chain couples TRBV28 to TRBJ2-2, with D perhaps being TRBD1 or TRBD2 (5 bases each). CDR3 length: 15 residues. Germline values: CDR1 MDHEN, CDR2 SYDVKM. The CDR3: CAISFVDGGTGELFF. DNA of the CDR3: TGTGCCATCAGTTTCGTGGATGGGGGCACCGGGGAGCTGTTTTTT.

By frequency in the sample, this clone is medium-sized. The V gene is TRBV27, the J gene TRBJ2-7; D unresolved. Trimming left V 5 bases short and J 8 bases short, with 13 bases between. Germline CDR1 is MNHEY and CDR2 is SMNVEV (reference sequence). The CDR3 is 12 residues long. In nucleotides, the CDR3 is TGTGCCAGCAGTCACCCGCCGGGCCAGCAGTACGTC. Its protein product is CASSHPPGQQYV.

V and J are TRBV2 and TRBJ1-2, with D unresolved. The germline V and J ends were trimmed by 6 bases and 3 bases, with 14 bases remaining between them. This CDR3 has 14 residues. Looked up from germline, CDR1 is SNHLY and CDR2 is FYNNEI. This chain's CDR3 is CASSRSIGDYGYTF. The CDR3 DNA follows: TGTGCCAGCAGCCGCTCGATCGGAGACTATGGCTACACCTTC.